Listed here are 17 T cell receptor beta chains from one sample, sequenced in a study of T cell repertoires in cytomegalovirus infection. TCRdb recomputed calls from the reads with MiXCR, one row per CDR3 protein. This sample has about 260,000 distinct CDR3 sequences; approximately 15% occur once, and the top ten carry roughly 9.7%. Input material: PBMCs. The receptors originated from a human donor in good health (CMV status not recorded). Some clones in this sample may be carry-over from other donors' samples.

The chain is built from TRBV18 and TRBJ2-7; perhaps TRBD2 as D (7 bases). The germline gives CDR1 KGHSH, CDR2 LQKENI. The germline V and J ends were trimmed by 0 bases and 4 bases, with 16 bases remaining between them. CDR3 length: 16 residues. The DNA of the CDR3 is TGTGCCAGCTCACCACCGGGGGGGGCCCCCCCTTACGAGCAGTACTTC. Its protein is CASSPPGGAPPYEQYF.

Relative to its sample, this clonotype is medium-sized. This chain joins TRBV7-2 and TRBJ2-3; D is unresolved. The V and J ends lost 1 base and 0 bases respectively, with 2 bases between them. The CDR3 is 13 residues long. From germline, CDR1 is SGHTA and CDR2 FQGNSA. This CDR3 is CASSLVSTDTQYF. In DNA, the CDR3 is TGTGCCAGCAGCTTAGTCAGCACAGATACGCAGTATTTT.

On this clonotype: Since a much larger clone is just one base distant, this may be a read error. The chain recombines TRBV12-3 or TRBV12-4 with TRBJ1-6; D remains ambiguous. V was pared by 5 bases and J by 8 bases, with 13 bases between. The CDR3 length is 14 residues. The CDR3 DNA sequence: TGTGCCAGCAGTATCACCGCCGTGGATTCACCCCTCCACTTT. Encoded protein: CASSITAVDSPLHF.

This clonotype came up many times. The rearrangement joins TRBV19 to TRBJ1-5; weak D call: TRBD1 (5 bases). CDR3 size: 15 residues. V was trimmed by 5 bases and J by 0 bases, leaving 11 bases between them. The germline V gene encodes CDR1 LNHDA and CDR2 SQIVND (reference sequence). CDR3: CASSWDPNSNQPQHF. The CDR3 nucleotides are TGTGCCAGTAGTTGGGACCCTAATAGCAATCAGCCCCAGCATTTT.

The chain has TRBV9 and TRBJ2-3, with no clear D. Germline V CDR1 and CDR2: SGDLS, YYNGEE. Trimming removed 0 bases at V and 2 bases at J, with 4 bases between. This CDR3 is built from 13 residues. Here the CDR3 reads CASSVGPTDTQYF. Here the CDR3 DNA reads TGTGCCAGCAGCGTAGGTCCCACAGATACGCAGTATTTT.

The V gene is TRBV7-2, the J gene TRBJ2-2; 12 nucleotides match TRBD2. V shed 4 bases and J 6 bases; nucleotides not matched to a gene: 12. This CDR3 is built from 18 residues. CDR1 and CDR2 (germline): SGHTA, FQGNSA. CDR3 sequence (DNA): TGTGCCAGCAGCTCGCGACTAGCGGGAGTATCTGGCCCCGGGGAGCTGTTTTTT. Translated, it gives CASSSRLAGVSGPGELFF.

This clonotype was detected many times. The V gene is TRBV4-1, the J gene TRBJ2-7; 7 positions agree with TRBD2. This CDR3 is built from 17 residues. Germline CDR1 and CDR2: MGHRA and YSYEKL. The trim removed 0 bases at V and 1 base at J, leaving 9 bases unmatched. The CDR3 protein is CASSQEDPGRGSYEQYF. The CDR3 nucleotides are TGCGCCAGCAGCCAAGAAGACCCAGGGAGGGGATCCTACGAGCAGTACTTC.

This clonotype was seen ten or more times. The rearrangement joins TRBV7-9 to TRBJ1-5; no definite D call. Trimming pared 0 bases from V and 0 bases from J, leaving 9 bases between. CDR1 is SEHNR, CDR2 FQNEAQ, per germline (reference sequence). This CDR3 is built from 16 residues. The CDR3 DNA is TGTGCCAGCAGCTTAGCGCTGGCAGGTAGCAATCAGCCCCAGCATTTT. Its protein is CASSLALAGSNQPQHF.

For the CDR3, the DNA is TGTGCCAGCAGTTTATTGGGGGGGCGGGGGGCCCTCGGGGAGCAGTACTTC. Its translation: CASSLLGGRGALGEQYF. The chain carries TRBV28 and TRBJ2-7; 8 bases map to TRBD2. The V segment lost 1 base and the J segment 7 bases; nucleotides outside the gene matches: 15. The CDR3 length is 17 residues. In germline, CDR1 is MDHEN, CDR2 SYDVKM.

This clonotype turned up a few times. The V gene is TRBV5-4, the J gene TRBJ2-1, with D tentatively TRBD1 or TRBD2 (6 bases each). The germline V gene has CDR1 SGHNT and CDR2 YYREEE (reference sequence). Trimming shortened V by 4 bases and J by 3 bases, and 11 bases separated the two germline ends. The CDR3 runs to 14 residues. The chain's CDR3 is CASSRGVDYNEQFF. The DNA for the CDR3 is TGTGCCAGCAGCAGGGGGGTTGACTACAATGAGCAGTTCTTC. The whole variable domain, remainder taken from reference TRBV5-4 and TRBJ2-1, is ETGVTQSPTHLIKTRGQQVTLRCSSQSGHNTVSWYQQALGQGPQFIFQYYREEENGRGNFPPRFSGLQFPNYSSELNVNALELDDSALYLCASSRGVDYNEQFFGPGTRLTVL.

This clonotype was recorded a few times. CDR3 amino acids: CSVSDYGYTF. The CDR3 bases are TGCAGCGTTTCCGACTATGGCTACACCTTC. J is TRBJ1-2 and V is TRBV29-1; the D is unclear. CDR3 length: 10 residues. V lost 5 bases and J 3 bases, leaving 4 bases between the germline ends. The germline gives CDR1 SQVTM, CDR2 ANQGSEA.

This rearrangement joins TRBV2 to TRBJ2-3; D remains unclear. V was shortened by 4 bases and J by 0 bases, with 5 bases between the two germline ends. The CDR3 contains 13 residues. Germline values: CDR1 SNHLY, CDR2 FYNNEI. CDR3 bases: TGTGCCAGCAGTGTGGTAAGCACAGATACGCAGTATTTT. As protein: CASSVVSTDTQYF.

This clonotype was seen ten or more times. The chain couples TRBV6-2 or TRBV6-3 to TRBJ2-7; 11 nucleotides line up with TRBD2. Trimming took 0 bases from V and 4 from J; bases not matched to a gene: 8. The germline gives CDR1 MNHEY, CDR2 SVGEGT. The CDR3 is 17 amino acids. As DNA, the CDR3 is TGTGCCAGCAGTTACTCGACCCCACTAGCGGGAGTTTACGAGCAGTACTTC. This codes for CASSYSTPLAGVYEQYF.

This clonotype was counted a few times. The CDR3 region has the DNA TGTGCCAGCAGCTTAGATCGTGGGGTTCGGGAGACCCAGTACTTC. It codes for CASSLDRGVRETQYF. V and J are TRBV11-2 and TRBJ2-5; D call uncertain. V dropped 0 bases and J dropped 5 bases, with 13 bases sitting between them. The CDR3 is 15 residues long. Germline CDR1 SGHAT, CDR2 FQNNGV.

V is TRBV20-1 and J is TRBJ2-5; 14 bases agree with TRBD2. J lost 7 bases, V lost 1 base, and 2 bases had no gene match. The CDR3 has 14 amino acids. The V gene's germline CDR1 is DFQATT and CDR2 SNEGSKA (reference sequence). CDR3 nucleotides: TGCAGTGCTAGAGGACTAGCGGGAGGGGGGACCCAGTACTTC. This translates into CSARGLAGGGTQYF.

This clonotype has a single count. V and J are TRBV5-4 and TRBJ2-5, with D unclear. The CDR3 loop spans 13 amino acids. From germline, CDR1 is SGHNT and CDR2 YYREEE (reference sequence). The V end lost 3 bases, the J end lost 0 bases, and 6 bases lay between the germline ends. The CDR3 DNA follows: TGTGCCAGCAGCTCCCATTACCAAGAGACCCAGTACTTC. Amino acid sequence: CASSSHYQETQYF.

This clonotype has ten or more counts. The V call is TRBV7-8, the J call TRBJ1-1; D is ambiguous. The CDR3 is 13 residues long. The ends were cut back, 3 bases at V and 4 bases at J, with 9 bases in the middle. The V gene's germline CDR1 is SGHVS and CDR2 FQNEAQ. The CDR3 sequence is CASSFGLSTEAFF. The CDR3 nucleotides are TGTGCCAGCAGCTTTGGGTTGAGCACTGAAGCTTTCTTT.